One sample yielded the 20 T cell receptor beta chains listed below, sequenced in a study of cytomegalovirus exposure and HLA in healthy donors. Amplification used 60 Vbeta primers and 13 Jbeta primers. The assay was immunoSEQ multiplex PCR, and TCRdb's table has in-frame clones only and misses some. The sample holds roughly 100,000 clones, 80% to 90% seen once. The sample consisted of PBMCs. Receptors originate from a man aged 25-45 years in good health and CMV-seropositive.

J is TRBJ2-6 and V is TRBV7-2, with 7 bases that match TRBD2. V lost 4 bases to trimming and J lost 3 bases; unmatched junction nucleotides: 3. CDR1 and CDR2 (germline): SGHTA, FQGNSA. This CDR3 spans 15 amino acids. The CDR3 protein is CASSSGEGGANVLTF. The CDR3 nucleotides read TGTGCCAGCAGCTCTGGGGAGGGTGGGGCCAACGTCCTGACTTTC.

This chain links TRBV11-3 with TRBJ2-7, with 7 bases identical to TRBD1. The length of the CDR3 is 13 residues. V gave up 5 bases and J gave up 7 bases; unmatched junction bases: 8. Germline-derived CDR1 and CDR2 are SGHNT and YENEEA. CDR3 sequence: CASSKGASREQYF. For the CDR3, the DNA is TGTGCCAGCAGCAAGGGGGCTTCTAGGGAGCAGTACTTC. Full variable domain (remainder filled in from reference TRBV11-3 and TRBJ2-7): EAGVVQSPRYKIIEKKQPVAFWCNPISGHNTLYWYLQNLGQGPELLIRYENEEAVDDSQLPKDRFSAERLKGVDSTLKIQPAELGDSAVYLCASSKGASREQYFGPGTRLTVT.

This clone has more than one count but fewer than ten. The genes are TRBV19 and TRBJ2-5; 9 nucleotides line up with TRBD2. From germline, CDR1 is LNHDA and CDR2 SQIVND (reference sequence). CDR3 length: 15 amino acids. V lost 3 bases to trimming and J lost 0 bases; unmatched junction nucleotides: 2. The CDR3 sequence: CASSMGGRDQETQYF. The CDR3 nucleotides are TGTGCCAGTAGTATGGGCGGGAGGGACCAAGAGACCCAGTACTTC.

The J gene is TRBJ2-2, the V gene TRBV10-3, with TRBD1 identical over 9 bases. Germline CDR1 reads ENHRY; CDR2 reads SYGVKD. Unmatched junction bases numbered 3, after V lost 0 bases and J lost 4 bases. This CDR3 contains 16 residues. CDR3 nucleotides: TGTGCCATCAGTGAGTCCCTACAGGGGGCCACCGGGGAGCTGTTTTTT. It codes for CAISESLQGATGELFF.

The rearrangement links TRBV28 to TRBJ2-5, with 13 positions matching TRBD2. This CDR3 region has 16 residues. The ends lost 2 bases at V and 7 bases at J; junction bases unmatched: 7. Germline loops: CDR1 MDHEN, CDR2 SYDVKM. The CDR3 loop reads CASSLPGTSGKRTQYF. DNA of the CDR3: TGTGCCAGCAGTTTACCCGGGACTAGCGGGAAGAGGACCCAGTACTTC.

The chain combines TRBV5-1 with TRBJ2-4; a weak D match, TRBD2 (5 bases). The CDR3 consists of 16 residues. CDR1 is SGHRS and CDR2 is YFSETQ in the germline V gene. Trimming removed 0 bases at V and 9 bases at J, with 19 bases between. The CDR3: CASSLAGQRGPTIQYF. In DNA, the CDR3 is TGCGCCAGCAGCTTGGCCGGGCAGCGCGGGCCCACCATTCAGTACTTC.

The chain carries TRBV6-4 and TRBJ2-1; 9 bases fit TRBD2. With V trimmed by 6 bases and J by 4 bases, 7 bases remained unmatched. CDR1 is MRHNA and CDR2 is SNTAGT in the germline V gene. The CDR3 extends over 15 amino acids. The chain's CDR3 is CASRPLAGEYNEQFF. CDR3 sequence (DNA): TGTGCCAGCAGACCATTAGCGGGAGAATACAATGAGCAGTTCTTC.

As regards this clone: In the same sample, other DNA sequences code for this CDR3. The gene calls are TRBV27 and TRBJ1-2, with D tentatively TRBD1 (5 bases). Germline assignment: CDR1 MNHEY and CDR2 SMNVEV (reference sequence). V was trimmed by 6 bases and J by 0 bases, leaving 17 bases between them. This CDR3 is 16 amino acids long. The CDR3 loop is CASSSRGTVTNYGYTF. In DNA form, the CDR3 reads TGTGCCAGCAGCTCCCGGGGGACTGTTACTAACTATGGCTACACCTTC.

The rearrangement joins TRBV27 to TRBJ2-5; 9 nucleotides line up with TRBD1. The DNA end favors TRBJ2-7, so the J call may be wrong. Germline CDR1 and CDR2: MNHEY and SMNVEV (reference sequence). The CDR3 sequence is 16 residues long. The CDR3 spells CASSPPHRGQGFEQYF. As DNA, the CDR3 is TGTGCCAGCAGCCCACCCCACAGGGGGCAAGGATTCGAGCAGTACTTC.

This rearrangement joins TRBV19 to TRBJ1-5; D unclear. V was clipped by 0 bases and J by 4 bases, with 4 bases between them. There are 13 residues in the CDR3. From germline, CDR1 is LNHDA and CDR2 SQIVND (reference sequence). The CDR3 loop reads CASSIDPNQPQHF. The DNA of the CDR3 is TGTGCCAGTAGTATAGACCCAAATCAGCCCCAGCATTTT.

This chain links TRBV6-6 with TRBJ1-1; 9 bases are a match to TRBD1. CDR1 and CDR2 (germline): MNHNY, SVGAGI (reference sequence). The V and J ends lost 4 bases and 4 bases, in that order; junction bases with no gene match: 1. The CDR3 extends over 13 amino acids. CDR3 region: CASSSTGGTEAFF. In nucleotides, the CDR3 is TGTGCCAGCAGTTCGACAGGGGGCACTGAAGCTTTCTTT.

The rearrangement links TRBV4-1 to TRBJ2-2; 7 bases match TRBD1. V was pared by 1 base and J by 3 bases, with 2 bases of the junction left unmatched. The CDR3 sequence is 15 residues long. Germline loops: CDR1 MGHRA, CDR2 YSYEKL. The CDR3 protein is CASSQGTGYTGELFF. The CDR3 bases are TGCGCCAGCAGCCAAGGGACAGGTTACACCGGGGAGCTGTTTTTT.

The chain combines TRBV6-5 with TRBJ1-2; TRBD1 aligns across 8 bases. This CDR3 is 15 amino acids long. V was clipped by 7 bases and J by 5 bases; unmatched bases: 12. Germline assignment: CDR1 MNHEY and CDR2 SVGAGI. The CDR3 reads CASIPLGQGGYGYTF. For the CDR3, the DNA is TGTGCCAGCATCCCACTCGGACAGGGAGGTTATGGCTACACCTTC.

The V and J genes are TRBV6-5 and TRBJ1-1; 9 bases fit TRBD1. Germline CDR1 is MNHEY and CDR2 is SVGAGI. The CDR3 has 14 residues. Trimming at V came to 5 bases and at J to 6 bases, leaving 7 bases not matched to a gene. The CDR3 spells CASSAPGQGAEAFF. The CDR3 nucleotides are TGTGCCAGCAGTGCGCCGGGACAGGGAGCTGAAGCTTTCTTT.

The gene calls are TRBV28 and TRBJ1-6; TRBD1 agrees at 7 bases. The V gene end was trimmed by 5 bases and the J gene end by 2 bases; junction bases not matched to a gene: 12. Germline V gives CDR1 MDHEN, CDR2 SYDVKM. The CDR3 runs 18 residues. The CDR3 loop is CASSQIGGMDPYNSPLHF. CDR3 sequence (DNA): TGTGCCAGCAGTCAAATAGGGGGCATGGATCCCTATAATTCACCCCTCCACTTT.

This chain uses TRBV19 with TRBJ2-6; D unresolved. V dropped 7 bases and J dropped 3 bases, with 10 bases sitting between them. The CDR3 spans 14 residues. Germline V lookup: CDR1 LNHDA, CDR2 SQIVND (reference sequence). The CDR3 loop reads CASTKMSGANVLTF. The CDR3, as DNA: TGTGCCAGTACCAAAATGAGTGGGGCCAACGTCCTGACTTTC.

The gene calls are TRBV5-1 and TRBJ2-1; 14 nucleotides align to TRBD2. V was clipped by 3 bases and J by 7 bases; unmatched bases: 6. Per germline, CDR1 SGHRS and CDR2 YFSETQ. The CDR3 has 16 amino acids. In DNA form, the CDR3 reads TGCGCCAGCAGCTGGGGAGGACTAGCGGGAGGTAATGAGCAGTTCTTC. It is translated as CASSWGGLAGGNEQFF.

This chain uses TRBV9 with TRBJ2-7; 7 bases are a match to TRBD2. The CDR3 totals 14 residues. CDR1 SGDLS and CDR2 YYNGEE come from the germline V gene. The junction had 6 bases not matched to a gene; V was cut back by 3 bases and J by 3 bases. The DNA for the CDR3 is TGTGCCAGCAGCGGTGCCGGGACTAACTACGAGCAGTACTTC. Amino acids: CASSGAGTNYEQYF.

Of note for this clone: Sequence at one end of the junction differs from germline and may be a read error. The V call is TRBV27, the J call TRBJ2-2; 13 bases line up with TRBD2. CDR3 size: 17 residues. CDR1 and CDR2 (germline): MNHEY, SMNVEV (reference sequence). The CDR3 region is CASRPWTSGSVTGGLFF. CDR3 nucleotides: TGTGCCAGCAGACCCTGGACTAGCGGGAGTGTCACCGGGGGGCTGTTTTTT.

Comment on this clone: Distinct nucleotide sequences in the sample also encode this CDR3. The J gene is TRBJ2-6, the V gene TRBV5-4; 10 nucleotides line up with TRBD1. The CDR3 loop spans 20 amino acids. Trimming took 3 bases from V and 2 from J; bases not matched to a gene: 14. Germline V lookup: CDR1 SGHNT, CDR2 YYREEE (reference sequence). The CDR3 sequence is CASSSGPGTGAFPGANVLTF. The CDR3 nucleotides read TGTGCCAGCAGCTCGGGTCCCGGGACAGGGGCTTTCCCTGGGGCCAACGTCCTGACTTTC.